The rows below give T cell receptor beta chains drawn from one sample of a study of OX40 agonist ivuxolimab in advanced cancers. Using immunoSEQ multiplex PCR, the repertoire was profiled, and TCRdb retains in-frame clones only, with some absent. The repertoire consists of some 33,000 clones, with around 85% occurring once and the leading ten covering around a fifth. Sequenced here: CD4+ or CD8+ T cells sorted from blood, sampled in a trial of the OX40 agonist ivuxolimab. The source is an adult with an advanced solid tumor such as melanoma, head and neck, liver or kidney cancer. Both conserved end residues are part of each CDR3. The order of the fields is V gene, CDR3 length, clone size, D gene, J gene, CDR3 DNA, CDR3 protein. The D gene is left open where the match is weak. For some rows the clone size is stated as once, few or many, or as a class when expanded; others skip it.

V: TRBV14
length: 16
size: -
D: -
J: TRBJ2-7
DNA: TGTGCCAGCAGCCAAGATCCAAGCGGAAGCTCCTACGAGCAGTACTTC
CDR3: CASSQDPSGSSYEQYF

V: TRBV15
length: 15
size: -
D: -
J: TRBJ2-7
DNA: TGTGCCACCAGCAGAGATCGGCGGGTCGGCTACGAGCAGTACTTC
CDR3: CATSRDRRVGYEQYF

V: TRBV6-1
length: 17
size: few
D: -
J: TRBJ1-3
DNA: TGTGCCAGCAGTGGTTTGTGGAACAGCCGGGACGGAAACACCATATATTTT
CDR3: CASSGLWNSRDGNTIYF

V: TRBV9
length: 13
size: -
D: -
J: TRBJ2-1
DNA: TGTGCCAGCTCCCGCCCAGGGTACAATGAGCAGTTCTTC
CDR3: CASSRPGYNEQFF

V: TRBV5-8
length: 14
size: -
D: -
J: TRBJ1-1
DNA: TGTGCCAGCAGCTTGGCCATATGGGGCGCTGAAGCTTTCTTT
CDR3: CASSLAIWGAEAFF

V: TRBV15
length: 14
size: -
D: -
J: TRBJ2-3
DNA: TGTGCCACCAGCAGCGACGCGCGCGTAGATACGCAGTATTTT
CDR3: CATSSDARVDTQYF

V: TRBV6-6
length: 13
size: -
D: TRBD2
J: TRBJ2-1
DNA: TGTGCCAGCAGTTCGACTAGCGGCAATGAGCAGTTCTTC
CDR3: CASSSTSGNEQFF

V: TRBV29-1
length: 13
size: -
D: -
J: TRBJ2-7
DNA: TGCAGCGTCGCCGGCGGTCAGTTCAACGAGCAGTACTTC
CDR3: CSVAGGQFNEQYF

V: TRBV2
length: 15
size: -
D: -
J: TRBJ1-1
DNA: TGTGCCAGCAGTGAAAGCCTCTGGGATGGCGCTGAAGCTTTCTTT
CDR3: CASSESLWDGAEAFF

V: TRBV29-1
length: 12
size: once
D: -
J: TRBJ1-2
DNA: TGCAGCGCAAGGACCCGGGACTATGGCTACACCTTC
CDR3: CSARTRDYGYTF

V: TRBV7-9
length: 16
size: -
D: TRBD2
J: TRBJ2-7
DNA: TGTGCCAGCAGCCCAGGGACTAGCGGGAGGAGTTACGAGCAGTACTTC
CDR3: CASSPGTSGRSYEQYF

V: TRBV5-1
length: 13
size: -
D: -
J: TRBJ2-1
DNA: TGCGCCAGCAGTTTGGGGGGTTACAATGAGCAGTTCTTC
CDR3: CASSLGGYNEQFF

V: TRBV5-4
length: 16
size: -
D: TRBD2
J: TRBJ2-3
DNA: TGTGCCAGCAGCTTGGGGTCGCGGGAGGGCCTAGATACGCAGTATTTT
CDR3: CASSLGSREGLDTQYF

V: TRBV14
length: 19
size: -
D: TRBD2
J: TRBJ2-7
DNA: TGTGCCAGCAGCCGAAAAAGGCGGGGTAGCGGGCCGAGGGCCCACGAGCAGTACTTC
CDR3: CASSRKRRGSGPRAHEQYF

V: TRBV9
length: 15
size: -
D: TRBD1
J: TRBJ1-1
DNA: TGTGCCAGCAGCGTATACAGGGGGACGAACACTGAAGCTTTCTTT
CDR3: CASSVYRGTNTEAFF

V: TRBV28
length: 17
size: -
D: -
J: TRBJ2-1
DNA: TGTGCCAGCAGTTTGAGTTTTACGGGGGAGGAGGGGAATGAGCAGTTCTTC
CDR3: CASSLSFTGEEGNEQFF

V: TRBV7-2
length: 16
size: -
D: -
J: TRBJ1-6
DNA: TGTGCCAGCAGCTTACAGGGGACATCCTATAATTCACCCCTCCACTTT
CDR3: CASSLQGTSYNSPLHF

V: TRBV7-9
length: 15
size: few
D: -
J: TRBJ2-3
DNA: TGTGCCAGCAGCGGCGGGACACAGCATTCTGGTACGCAGTATTTT
CDR3: CASSGGTQHSGTQYF

V: TRBV6-1
length: 14
size: -
D: TRBD1
J: TRBJ2-1
DNA: TGTGCCAGCAGTGAAGGGACAGGGGCCAATGAGCAGTTCTTC
CDR3: CASSEGTGANEQFF

V: TRBV6-1
length: 13
size: -
D: TRBD2
J: TRBJ2-3
DNA: TGTGCCAGCAGCGAAGCCGGGACTAGGGATGAGAATTTT
CDR3: CASSEAGTRDENF

V: TRBV7-2
length: 13
size: few
D: -
J: TRBJ2-3
DNA: TGTGCCAGCAGCTTAGAGAAGACAGATACGCAGTATTTT
CDR3: CASSLEKTDTQYF

V: TRBV7-4
length: 16
size: -
D: -
J: TRBJ1-2
DNA: TGTGCCAGCAGCTCACCCCGGGACATCCTGAACTATGGCTACACCTTC
CDR3: CASSSPRDILNYGYTF

V: TRBV6-6
length: 14
size: -
D: TRBD1
J: TRBJ1-1
DNA: TGTGCCAGCAGCAGGGACAGGTGGAACACTGAAGCTTTCTTT
CDR3: CASSRDRWNTEAFF

V: TRBV6-1
length: 14
size: -
D: TRBD2
J: TRBJ2-7
DNA: TGTGCCAGCAGCCTACTAGCGGGAGAGTCCGAGCAGTACTTC
CDR3: CASSLLAGESEQYF

V: TRBV9
length: 14
size: -
D: -
J: TRBJ2-7
DNA: TGTGCCAGCAGCGTAGCAGGGGAAGGCTACGAGCAGTACTTC
CDR3: CASSVAGEGYEQYF

V: TRBV9
length: 15
size: medium-sized
D: -
J: TRBJ2-3
DNA: TGTGCCAGCAGCGAAACCGGGACTAGCACAGATACGCAGTATTTT
CDR3: CASSETGTSTDTQYF

V: TRBV9
length: 15
size: -
D: TRBD1
J: TRBJ1-3
DNA: TGTGCCAGCAGCCTAGGGGGCGCAGGTGGAAACACCATATATTTT
CDR3: CASSLGGAGGNTIYF

V: TRBV7-8
length: 14
size: -
D: TRBD1
J: TRBJ1-2
DNA: TGTGCCAGCAGCTTAAGGGACAGGGGCTATGGCTACACCTTC
CDR3: CASSLRDRGYGYTF

V: TRBV28
length: 13
size: -
D: -
J: TRBJ2-1
DNA: TGTGCCAGCAGTTTTCCGGGACAACATGAGCAGTTCTTC
CDR3: CASSFPGQHEQFF

V: TRBV19
length: 14
size: few
D: -
J: TRBJ2-2
DNA: TGTGCCAGTAGCGTATCTACGGGTTCCGGGGAGCTGTTTTTT
CDR3: CASSVSTGSGELFF

V: TRBV11-1
length: 14
size: -
D: -
J: TRBJ2-1
DNA: TGTGCCAGCAGCCCCCGGGGTAACTACAATGAGCAGTTCTTC
CDR3: CASSPRGNYNEQFF

V: TRBV11-2
length: 16
size: -
D: TRBD2
J: TRBJ2-7
DNA: TGTGCCAGCAGCTTACTAGCGGGCCCTACCCGGTACGAGCAGTACTTC
CDR3: CASSLLAGPTRYEQYF

V: TRBV9
length: 15
size: -
D: TRBD1
J: TRBJ1-3
DNA: TGTGCCAGCAGCGTAGGGACAGGGGAAGGAAACACCATATATTTT
CDR3: CASSVGTGEGNTIYF

V: TRBV7-9
length: 15
size: -
D: TRBD2
J: TRBJ2-3
DNA: TGTGCCAGCAGCCCGACTAGCGGTTCCACAGATACGCAGTATTTT
CDR3: CASSPTSGSTDTQYF

V: TRBV4-1
length: 16
size: once
D: -
J: TRBJ1-3
DNA: TGCGCCAGCAGCCAAGACTTTTCCTACTCTGGAAACACCATATATTTT
CDR3: CASSQDFSYSGNTIYF

V: TRBV4-1
length: 15
size: many
D: TRBD1
J: TRBJ1-4
DNA: TGCGCCAGCAGCCGATACGGGACAGGGAATGAAAAACTGTTTTTT
CDR3: CASSRYGTGNEKLFF

V: TRBV4-1
length: 16
size: -
D: -
J: TRBJ2-3
DNA: TGCGCCAGCAGCCTGGGCCGGGGCGGGAGCACAGATACGCAGTATTTT
CDR3: CASSLGRGGSTDTQYF

V: TRBV27
length: 10
size: -
D: -
J: TRBJ2-3
DNA: TGTGCCAGCAGTCAAACGCCGCAGTATTTT
CDR3: CASSQTPQYF

V: TRBV27
length: 16
size: -
D: -
J: TRBJ2-5
DNA: TGTGCCAGCCGTGGTCTGGCAGGAACCCCCCAAGAGACCCAGTACTTC
CDR3: CASRGLAGTPQETQYF

V: TRBV11-2
length: 15
size: -
D: -
J: TRBJ2-2
DNA: TGTGCCAGCAGCTTAGGGCAGGGCCCGGGGCGGGAGCTGTTTTTT
CDR3: CASSLGQGPGRELFF

V: TRBV27
length: 16
size: -
D: -
J: TRBJ2-5
DNA: TGTGCCAGCAGTCCCGGGACGGACACCAAGAAAGAGACCCAGTACTTC
CDR3: CASSPGTDTKKETQYF

V: TRBV6-5
length: 15
size: medium-sized
D: TRBD2
J: TRBJ2-3
DNA: TGTGCCAGCAGCTTTCTAGCGGGGCGCACAGATACGCAGTATTTT
CDR3: CASSFLAGRTDTQYF

V: TRBV28
length: 14
size: -
D: -
J: TRBJ1-1
DNA: TGTGCCAGCAGTCTAACGCCCCCGGGCTCTGAAGCTTTCTTT
CDR3: CASSLTPPGSEAFF

V: TRBV6-5
length: 11
size: -
D: -
J: TRBJ1-2
DNA: TGTGCCAGCAGTGACAGCTATGGCTACACCTTC
CDR3: CASSDSYGYTF

V: TRBV25-1
length: 15
size: -
D: -
J: TRBJ1-5
DNA: TGTGCCAGCAGTGAATTGGAGGGTTTCAATCAGCCCCAGCATTTT
CDR3: CASSELEGFNQPQHF

V: TRBV28
length: 11
size: few
D: -
J: TRBJ2-7
DNA: TGTGCCAGCAGTTTCTCCTACGAGCAGTACTTC
CDR3: CASSFSYEQYF